One and the same sample provided the 27 T cell receptor beta chains below, sequenced in a study of blood T cells in healthy people across ages. Combining a sample-barcoded 5' primer with a J-beta primer mix, a second PCR ran for roughly 7 to 12 cycles. TCRdb re-derived calls from the 5' RACE reads in MiXCR, one entry per CDR3 protein. The table records about 800,000 distinct CDR3 sequences, 35% to 60% of them present only once. The material sequenced was blood. Every receptor here comes from a man older than 75 in good health.

The chain links TRBV6-2 or TRBV6-3 to TRBJ2-5; 12 nucleotides line up with TRBD2. Germline trimming cut 6 bases from V and 6 bases from J; bases unmatched to any gene: 14. CDR3 length: 17 amino acids. Germline assignment: CDR1 MNHEY and CDR2 SVGEGT. CDR3 DNA sequence: TGTGCCAGCAGATCGATCCAGACTAGCGGGAGTAGGAAGACCCAGTACTTC. Encoded protein: CASRSIQTSGSRKTQYF.

This chain joins TRBV30 and TRBJ2-5; D gene unclear. TRBJ2-7 matches the DNA end more closely, so the J call is doubtful. There are 12 residues in the CDR3. CDR1 and CDR2 from the germline V gene are GTSNPN and SVGIG (reference sequence). This chain's CDR3 is CAWRPFQGEQYF. The CDR3 DNA follows: TGTGCCTGGAGGCCCTTTCAAGGCGAGCAGTACTTC.

The chain combines TRBV10-3 with TRBJ2-7, with D possibly TRBD2 on 5 matching bases. This CDR3 has 16 amino acids. The ends were cut back, 3 bases at V and 1 base at J, with 16 bases in the middle. The V gene's germline CDR1 is ENHRY and CDR2 SYGVKD. As DNA, the CDR3 is TGTGCCATCAGTGAAGCGACCGGAGGACTTTCCTACGAGCAGTACTTC. Amino acids: CAISEATGGLSYEQYF.

Note on this clonotype: Germline and junction disagree at one end, which may indicate a read error. The chain links TRBV12-3 or TRBV12-4 to TRBJ2-7; 7 bases agree with TRBD1. This CDR3 is 16 amino acids long. CDR3 amino acids: CAGSPPFSGGPYEQYF. The CDR3 DNA reads as TGTGCCGGCAGTCCTCCCTTCTCAGGGGGTCCCTACGAGCAGTACTTC.

This clonotype occurred a few times. The rearrangement uses TRBV28 and TRBJ1-5; D possibly corresponds to TRBD1 (5 bases). Deletions cut 8 bases from V and 0 bases from J, with 11 bases between. The CDR3 is made up of 14 amino acids. The germline V gene encodes CDR1 MDHEN and CDR2 SYDVKM. The CDR3 DNA sequence: TGTGCCAGCGTGCAGGGACTTAGCAATCAGCCCCAGCATTTT. This gives the protein CASVQGLSNQPQHF.

The gene calls are TRBV12-3 or TRBV12-4 and TRBJ2-3; tentatively, D is TRBD1 (6 bases). Trimming removed 3 bases from V and 2 bases from J, with 18 bases in between. There are 17 residues in the CDR3. In DNA form, the CDR3 reads TGTGCCAGCAGTTTTTCTATAGGGGGAGCCTTCACAGATACGCAGTATTTT. Its protein product is CASSFSIGGAFTDTQYF.

In this sample, this clonotype turned up many times. The chain uses TRBV12-3 or TRBV12-4 and TRBJ2-3; no firm D call. Trimming stripped 10 bases from V and 2 bases from J, with 4 bases between. CDR3 length: 10 amino acids. The CDR3 loop reads CATSTDTQYF. CDR3 bases: TGTGCCACCTCCACAGATACGCAGTATTTT.

This clonotype was seen only a few times. The V and J genes are TRBV7-8 and TRBJ1-2; a weak D match, TRBD1 (6 bases). Germline V gene data show CDR1 as SGHVS and CDR2 as FQNEAQ. The ends were cut back, 5 bases at V and 4 bases at J, with 20 bases in the middle. The CDR3 sequence is 16 residues long. As DNA, the CDR3 is TGTGCCAGCAGCCCCATCACAGGGACGAGTAGCTATGGCTACACCTTC. This codes for CASSPITGTSSYGYTF.

The chain has TRBV20-1 and TRBJ2-7, with a possible D match to TRBD2 (6 bases). Trimming removed 1 base from V and 3 bases from J, with 22 bases in between. The CDR3 runs to 17 residues. Germline assignment: CDR1 DFQATT and CDR2 SNEGSKA (reference sequence). Written as DNA, the CDR3 is TGCAGTGCTAGAGCGAGGTTTTCCCCGGGGGAAAACTACGAGCAGTACTTC. It is translated as CSARARFSPGENYEQYF.

The chain couples TRBV7-6 to TRBJ2-1, with a weak D call TRBD2 (5 bases). Looked up from germline, CDR1 is SGHVS and CDR2 is FNYEAQ. The CDR3 has 15 residues. V lost 4 bases and J 1 base, leaving 11 bases between the germline ends. This CDR3 is CASSSGRLSYNEQFF. The DNA of the CDR3 is TGTGCCAGCAGCTCGGGTCGACTATCCTACAATGAGCAGTTCTTC.

This clonotype was seen more than once but under ten times. The chain is built from TRBV3-1 and TRBJ2-3; TRBD2 agrees at 8 bases. The J segment lost 7 bases and the V segment lost 9 bases, leaving 3 bases of the junction unmatched. This CDR3 spans 11 amino acids. Looked up from germline, CDR1 is LGHDT and CDR2 is YNNKEL (reference sequence). CDR3 region: CASVAGNTQYF. Here the CDR3 DNA reads TGTGCCAGTGTAGCGGGAAATACGCAGTATTTT.

This clonotype was recorded a few times. CDR3 nucleotides: TGCGCCAGCAGCTTGGTTCTAAATGAGCAGTACTTC. Translated, it gives CASSLVLNEQYF. The chain carries TRBV5-1 and TRBJ2-7; D not certain. Germline CDR1 reads SGHRS; CDR2 reads YFSETQ. The CDR3 has 12 amino acids. The germline V and J ends were trimmed by 0 bases and 7 bases, with 8 bases remaining between them.

The chain's CDR3 is CASSRGAYGANVLTF. Written as DNA, the CDR3 is TGTGCCAGCAGCCGAGGGGCTTACGGGGCCAACGTCCTGACTTTC. V is TRBV6-5 and J is TRBJ2-6; D is tentatively TRBD1 or TRBD2 (5 bases each). The germline V and J ends were trimmed by 6 bases and 4 bases, with 13 bases remaining between them. Looked up from germline, CDR1 is MNHEY and CDR2 is SVGAGI. The CDR3 contains 15 residues.

This sequence joins TRBV3-1 and TRBJ2-2; maybe TRBD2 (5 bases). The CDR3 contains 13 residues. The V gene's germline CDR1 is LGHDT and CDR2 YNNKEL (reference sequence). V was trimmed by 1 base and J by 7 bases, leaving 7 bases between them. CDR3 in amino acids: CASSQGSGGELFF. As DNA, the CDR3 is TGTGCCAGCAGCCAAGGAAGCGGCGGGGAGCTGTTTTTT.

The gene calls are TRBV7-3 and TRBJ2-2, with D possibly called TRBD1 or TRBD2 (6 bases each). The length of the CDR3 is 16 residues. Between the trimmed V and J ends, which lost 4 bases and 6 bases, there was a span of 18 bases. The germline V gene has CDR1 SGHTA and CDR2 FQGTGA. DNA of the CDR3: TGTGCCAGCAGCTACCTAGGGGGAGGTTCCCCCGGGGAGCTGTTTTTT. It is translated as CASSYLGGGSPGELFF.

The rearrangement joins TRBV7-9 to TRBJ2-7; 11 bases fit TRBD2. Germline V CDR1 and CDR2: SEHNR, FQNEAQ (reference sequence). The CDR3 consists of 15 residues. Unmatched junction bases numbered 8, after V lost 5 bases and J lost 5 bases. The CDR3 protein is CASSQTSGIVNEQYF. The CDR3 DNA reads TGTGCCAGCAGCCAGACTAGCGGGATCGTCAACGAGCAGTACTTC.

The rearrangement uses TRBV2 and TRBJ1-1, with D tentatively TRBD1 (6 bases). From germline, CDR1 is SNHLY and CDR2 FYNNEI. Trimming stripped 5 bases from V and 1 base from J, with 14 bases between. The CDR3 length is 15 residues. CDR3 sequence (DNA): TGTGCCAGCAGTTTACTCTCACAGGGGAACACTGAAGCTTTCTTT. Translating gives CASSLLSQGNTEAFF.

This clonotype has just a few counts. The rearrangement joins TRBV12-3 or TRBV12-4 to TRBJ2-7, with D possibly being TRBD1 or TRBD2 (5 bases each). V was shortened by 4 bases and J by 0 bases, with 13 bases between the two germline ends. This CDR3 is 15 amino acids long. CDR3 sequence reads: CASSSSGTNSYEQYF. CDR3 DNA: TGTGCCAGCAGTTCATCCGGGACCAACTCCTACGAGCAGTACTTC.

This clonotype was seen only a few times. The rearrangement joins TRBV9 to TRBJ2-3; the D gene could be TRBD1 or TRBD2 (6 bases each). This CDR3 has 14 amino acids. With 6 bases removed from V and 1 base from J, the gap between germline ends came to 12 bases. The germline V gene encodes CDR1 SGDLS and CDR2 YYNGEE. The chain's CDR3 is CASTGGHRTDTQYF. The CDR3 nucleotides are TGTGCCAGCACCGGGGGACATCGCACAGATACGCAGTATTTT.

The CDR3 loop reads CASSPVGVTGELFF. The CDR3 nucleotides read TGTGCCAGCAGCCCAGTAGGGGTAACCGGGGAGCTGTTTTTT. The chain uses TRBV7-8 and TRBJ2-2, with D perhaps TRBD1 (5 bases). This CDR3 is built from 14 residues. Germline V gives CDR1 SGHVS, CDR2 FQNEAQ. Trimming cost V 5 bases and J 5 bases, with 12 bases left between them.

This clonotype was seen more than once but under ten times. The gene calls are TRBV7-2 and TRBJ2-2; no clear D. The CDR3 totals 14 residues. V was clipped by 10 bases and J by 0 bases, with 12 bases between them. The V gene's germline CDR1 is SGHTA and CDR2 FQGNSA. The CDR3 is CATIPGSNTGELFF. The CDR3 nucleotides read TGTGCCACCATACCCGGATCGAACACCGGGGAGCTGTTTTTT.

A few counts support this clonotype. CDR3 nucleotides: TGTGCCAGCAGCCCGACTATAAACTATGGCTACACCTTC. It yields the protein CASSPTINYGYTF. The chain links TRBV3-1 to TRBJ1-2; no definite D call. V dropped 4 bases and J dropped 2 bases, with 8 bases sitting between them. Germline loops: CDR1 LGHDT, CDR2 YNNKEL (reference sequence). The CDR3 spans 13 residues.

This clonotype showed up just a few times. The V call is TRBV5-1, the J call TRBJ2-1, with 12 bases lining up with TRBD2. The germline CDR1 and CDR2 sequences are SGHRS and YFSETQ. The J segment lost 9 bases and the V segment lost 0 bases, leaving 10 bases of the junction unmatched. The CDR3 runs to 17 residues. The DNA for the CDR3 is TGCGCCAGCAGCTTGGCTCTAGCGGGAGGGCCTATCATTGAGCAGTTCTTC. Its protein is CASSLALAGGPIIEQFF.

This chain joins TRBV6-2 or TRBV6-3 and TRBJ2-5; TRBD2 aligns across 10 bases. The CDR3 is 15 residues long. V shed 4 bases, J shed 2 bases, and the junction held 4 bases outside the gene matches. The germline V gene has CDR1 MNHEY and CDR2 SVGEGT. The CDR3: CASSSSGGYQETQYF. The DNA for the CDR3 is TGTGCCAGCAGTTCTAGCGGGGGCTATCAAGAGACCCAGTACTTC.

This clonotype was recorded at least ten times. This chain uses TRBV24-1 with TRBJ2-3; 7 bases map to TRBD1. CDR1 is KGHDR, CDR2 SFDVKD, per germline. The CDR3 extends over 15 amino acids. With 1 base clipped from V and 6 bases from J, the junction kept 6 bases outside the gene matches. This chain's CDR3 is CATSDFSRGLDTQYF. Written as DNA, the CDR3 is TGTGCCACCAGTGATTTCTCCAGGGGGTTGGATACGCAGTATTTT.

The rearrangement joins TRBV12-5 to TRBJ2-3; D gene ambiguous. The germline V gene has CDR1 LGHNT and CDR2 FRNRAP. This CDR3 spans 12 amino acids. V dropped 7 bases and J dropped 6 bases, with 11 bases sitting between them. The CDR3 DNA follows: TGTGCTAGTGCCGGTGCCGGGGATACGCAGTATTTT. This gives the protein CASAGAGDTQYF.

With regard to this clonotype: An end of the junction does not agree with germline; a read error may underlie this. The rearrangement links TRBV20-1 to TRBJ1-5; 7 nucleotides line up with TRBD1. This CDR3 has 16 residues. Germline CDR1 DFQATT, CDR2 SNEGSKA (reference sequence). The CDR3 sequence is CGARDPRQGFNQPQHF. In DNA form, the CDR3 reads TGCGGTGCTAGAGATCCGCGACAGGGATTCAATCAGCCCCAGCATTTT.